This TCR beta chain was captured in a study of blood T cell repertoires in COVID-19. The table came from immunoSEQ multiplex PCR; TCRdb's copy has only in-frame clones and leaves some out. The repertoire includes fewer than 150,000 clones, about 90% of them detected once, and around 17% sits in the top ten. The CDR3 is 15 residues long. The germline CDR1 and CDR2 sequences are ENHRY and SYGVKD. V was trimmed by 0 bases and J by 5 bases, leaving 13 bases between them. The V gene is TRBV10-3, the J gene TRBJ1-1, with D possibly TRBD1 on 6 matching bases. The material sequenced was peripheral blood. This TCR came from a woman in her 50s who had recovered from COVID-19. CDR3 protein: CAISESDRGNTEAFF. In nucleotides, the CDR3 is TGTGCCATCAGTGAGTCGGATAGGGGGAATACTGAAGCTTTCTTT.